The rows below give T cell receptor beta chains drawn from one sample of a study of T cells in Graves' hyperthyroidism and ophthalmopathy. One entry per CDR3 protein results from TCRdb running MiXCR on the multiplex PCR reads. Of 400,000 to 550,000 distinct CDR3 sequences in the sample, approximately 15% are singletons; the top ten hold less than 20%. Sequenced sample: blood. These receptor sequences come from a woman between 18 and 30 years old with Graves' hyperthyroidism. CDR3s include the opening cysteine and the closing phenylalanine or tryptophan. D genes are given only for firm matches. Expanded clones are given a class, and other clones once, few, many or no size at all.

TRBV6-6	TRBJ2-6	-	-	TGTGCCAGCAGTTACTCGGCAGGGAGCTCTGGGGCCAACGTCCTGACTTTC	CASSYSAGSSGANVLTF
TRBV11-3	TRBJ2-7	many	TRBD2	TGTGCCAGCAGCGACGTTTTGGCCAGCGGGAGTTACGAGCAGTACTTC	CASSDVLASGSYEQYF
TRBV9	TRBJ1-2	-	-	TGTGCCAGCAGCGTAGAATCTGATCCCATATATGGCTACACCTTC	CASSVESDPIYGYTF
TRBV12-3/TRBV12-4	TRBJ1-3	many	-	TGTGCCACCTCGCTACTCGCTGGAAACACCATATATTTT	CATSLLAGNTIYF
TRBV9	TRBJ2-1	many	-	TGTGCCAGCAGCGCCCGCTCGGTTGGGTCCTACAATGAGCAGTTCTTC	CASSARSVGSYNEQFF
TRBV4-2	TRBJ2-3	few	-	TGTGCCAGCAGCCAAGAAGTGGCGTCAGTTTTCACAGATACGCAGTATTTT	CASSQEVASVFTDTQYF
TRBV29-1	TRBJ2-1	many	TRBD2	TGCAGCGTTGAGGGACTAGCGGGAGGAAGGTACAATGAGCAGTTCTTC	CSVEGLAGGRYNEQFF
TRBV5-6	TRBJ1-1	-	TRBD1	TGTGCCAGCAGCAAAGACAGGGGGACGAACACTGAAGCTTTCTTT	CASSKDRGTNTEAFF
TRBV5-5	TRBJ1-2	many	-	TGTGCCAGCAGCCGAAGGGGGTCGGGCTACACCTTC	CASSRRGSGYTF
TRBV2	TRBJ2-4	-	-	TGTGCCAGCTCCCCAGTGGCCGGGTCGGGCGGCCCTCAGTACTTC	CASSPVAGSGGPQYF
TRBV9	TRBJ2-1	many	-	TGTGCCAGCAGCAGAGGAGTGGACCAGTCTGCCTACAATGAGCAGTTCTTC	CASSRGVDQSAYNEQFF
TRBV3-1	TRBJ2-7	-	-	TGTGCCAGCAGCCCCCCAGGGCTTTCTTCCTACGAGCAGTACTTC	CASSPPGLSSYEQYF
TRBV7-2	TRBJ2-1	many	TRBD2	TGTGCCAGCAGCCCCCGACTAGCGGGAGGCCGCAATGAGCAGTTCTTC	CASSPRLAGGRNEQFF
TRBV12-3/TRBV12-4	TRBJ2-3	-	TRBD2	TGTGCCAGCAGTTCAACCTCTAGCGGGAGGGCCAGAGATACGCAGTATTTT	CASSSTSSGRARDTQYF
TRBV7-2	TRBJ2-7	few	TRBD1	TGTGCCAGCAGCGCACGGGACAGGGCCATCATCGACGAGCAGTACTTC	CASSARDRAIIDEQYF
TRBV28	TRBJ2-3	many	-	TGTGCCAGCAGTGTCTTGCGCCAGGGTACAGATACGCAGTATTTT	CASSVLRQGTDTQYF
TRBV20-1	TRBJ2-7	many	TRBD1	TGCAGTGCTAGAGGGACAGGGGGCGGCTCCTACGAGCAGTACTTC	CSARGTGGGSYEQYF
TRBV4-1	TRBJ1-5	-	-	TGCGCCAGCAGCCAAGGAAACAGGGTCCTTCATCAGCCCCAGCATTTT	CASSQGNRVLHQPQHF
TRBV5-1	TRBJ2-3	-	-	TGCGCCAGCAGCTCGATGGCGGCAGATACGCAGTATTTT	CASSSMAADTQYF
TRBV4-1	TRBJ1-2	many	TRBD1	TGCGCCAGCAGCCAACACCGACAGGGGGACAACTATGGCTACACCTTC	CASSQHRQGDNYGYTF
TRBV28	TRBJ1-6	-	-	TGTGCCAGCAGTCCGACTGGACCGTTAAATAATTCACCCCTCCACTTT	CASSPTGPLNNSPLHF
TRBV15	TRBJ1-5	many	TRBD1	TGTGCCACCAGCAGAGATTCGACAGGGGGCCTCGATCAGCCCCAGCATTTT	CATSRDSTGGLDQPQHF
TRBV20-1	TRBJ1-2	few	TRBD1	TGCAGTGCTATGCTGGGACAGATCCTTAACTATGGCTACACCTTC	CSAMLGQILNYGYTF
TRBV12-3/TRBV12-4	TRBJ2-2	-	-	TGTGCCAGCAGTTTATCCGGGGCGCCGGGGAGGGAGCTGTTTTTT	CASSLSGAPGRELFF
TRBV4-1	TRBJ2-1	-	TRBD1	TGCGCCAGCAGCCAAGATTGGGGACAGTTTATCAATGAGCAGTTCTTC	CASSQDWGQFINEQFF
TRBV6-6	TRBJ1-1	many	-	TGTGCCAGCAGTTACTCGGGGGCAGGGACTGAAGCTTTCTTT	CASSYSGAGTEAFF
TRBV3-1	TRBJ1-2	many	-	TGTGCCAGCAGCGTGAACAGACTTTCTAACTATGGCTACACCTTC	CASSVNRLSNYGYTF
TRBV29-1	TRBJ1-5	few	TRBD1	TGCAGCGTCCAAACAGGGGTCAGGCAGCCCCAGCATTTT	CSVQTGVRQPQHF
TRBV10-2	TRBJ1-5	-	-	TGCGCCAGCAGTGAGTCCCCGGGCAATCAGCCCCAGCATTTT	CASSESPGNQPQHF
TRBV19	TRBJ2-3	-	-	TGTGCCAGTAGTATAGGTTCGGGTGATACGCAGTATTTT	CASSIGSGDTQYF
TRBV2	TRBJ2-4	many	-	TGTGCCAGCAGTGAACTTCAGACCAAAAACATTCAGTACTTC	CASSELQTKNIQYF
TRBV6-6	TRBJ2-7	few	TRBD2	TGTGCCAGCAGTTACTCGGGGACTAGCGGCGAGCAGTACTTC	CASSYSGTSGEQYF